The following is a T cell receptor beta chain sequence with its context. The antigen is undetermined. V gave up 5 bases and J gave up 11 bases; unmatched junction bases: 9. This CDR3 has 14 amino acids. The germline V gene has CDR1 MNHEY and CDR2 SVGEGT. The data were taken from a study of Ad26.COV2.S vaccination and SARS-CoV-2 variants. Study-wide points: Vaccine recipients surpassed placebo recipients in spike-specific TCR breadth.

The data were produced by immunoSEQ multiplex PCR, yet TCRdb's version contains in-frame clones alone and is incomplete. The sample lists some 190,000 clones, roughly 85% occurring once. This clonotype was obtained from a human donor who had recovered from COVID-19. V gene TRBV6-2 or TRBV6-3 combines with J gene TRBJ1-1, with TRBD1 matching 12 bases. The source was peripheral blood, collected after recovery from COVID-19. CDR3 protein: CASSASGTGGFAFF. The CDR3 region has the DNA TGTGCCAGCAGTGCCTCCGGGACAGGGGGCTTCGCTTTCTTT.